This T cell receptor beta chain originates from a study of fetal regulatory T cell absence and autoimmunity. About the research overall: Without clinical diabetes, IPEX patients showed exocrine pancreas autoimmunity.

Sequencing was performed with immunoSEQ multiplex PCR; in TCRdb, only in-frame clones are kept and a portion is missing. Of about 95,000 clones listed, less than 80% are singletons. The CDR3 runs 14 residues. Germline V CDR1 and CDR2: LNHDA, SQIVND (reference sequence). The V end was cut by 4 bases, the J end by 8 bases, with 17 bases between. Findings and caveats of the study: Pancreas TCRs were oligoclonally enriched versus cord blood, some clones over 80-fold.

With regard to this clone: Antigen: not known.

The sequence was obtained from a male donor with IPEX syndrome. Sequencing used pancreas tissue. The V call is TRBV19, the J call TRBJ1-1; a possible D gene is TRBD1 (6 bases). CDR3 bases: TGTGCCAGTAGTACTCACTTCACGACAGGAGAAGCTTTCTTT. It is translated as CASSTHFTTGEAFF.